Detailed here is one TCR beta chain. Its matching antigen is unknown. People whose metastatic non-small-cell lung cancer was chemo-refractory got focal radiation along with CTLA-4 blockade by ipilimumab. This sample stems from a study of radiotherapy plus CTLA-4 blockade in lung cancer. The wider study: Roughly a sixth of enrolled patients responded objectively, and roughly 31% had disease control.

Sequenced by immunoSEQ multiplex PCR; TCRdb stores in-frame clones only, minus some. The sample holds 75,000 to 100,000 clones, 85% to 90% seen once. General study results and limits: Response, reportedly, was best predicted by interferon-beta along with early blood T cell clone dynamics. The study found tumor-derived TCR clones expanded in blood after radiotherapy plus ipilimumab.

Sequenced here: peripheral blood, sampled from a patient treated with radiotherapy plus ipilimumab. This clonotype was obtained from a human donor with non-small cell lung cancer that progressed on radiotherapy plus ipilimumab.

DNA of the CDR3: TGTGCCAGCAGCTCGACGGGACAGGGAAACGAAAAACTGTTTTTT. Protein: CASSSTGQGNEKLFF. This sequence joins TRBV13 and TRBJ1-4, with 9 bases matching TRBD1. This CDR3 contains 15 residues. Germline assignment: CDR1 PRHDT and CDR2 FYEKMQ (reference sequence). V trimming: 4 bases; J trimming: 8 bases; junction bases outside the gene matches: 8.